Listed here are 21 T cell receptor beta chains from one sample, sequenced in a study of CD8+CD57+ T cells in acquired aplastic anemia. TCR beta VDJ and CDR3 were profiled, and genomic DNA was the template. TCRdb used MiXCR to reprocess the reads, holding one entry per CDR3 protein. The table includes nearly 60,000 distinct CDR3 sequences, roughly three fifths detected once. Patients included in sequencing had previously demonstrated CD8+CD57+ cell expansion by flow cytometry. The source material was sorted CD4+, CD8+, or CD8+CD57+ T cells (not recorded which) from PBMCs. The receptors stem from a human donor with aplastic anemia.

At least ten counts were recorded for this clonotype. The chain uses TRBV20-1 and TRBJ2-2; D might be TRBD2 (5 bases). Deletions cut 0 bases from V and 0 bases from J, with 8 bases between. Germline CDR1 DFQATT, CDR2 SNEGSKA (reference sequence). The CDR3 sequence is 15 residues long. The CDR3 coding sequence is TGCAGTGCTAGAGATCGGGATACGAACACCGGGGAGCTGTTTTTT. Encoded protein: CSARDRDTNTGELFF.

This clonotype is labeled as medium-sized. The chain employs TRBV29-1 and TRBJ1-2; tentative D call: TRBD1 (5 bases). V dropped 0 bases and J dropped 3 bases, with 8 bases sitting between them. This CDR3 has 13 amino acids. Germline-derived CDR1 and CDR2 are SQVTM and ANQGSEA. The CDR3 protein is CSVEEPGHYGYTF. The CDR3 DNA reads TGCAGCGTTGAAGAGCCAGGGCACTATGGCTACACCTTC. The entire variable domain, with the rest obtained from reference TRBV29-1 and TRBJ1-2, is as follows: SAVISQKPSRDICQRGTSLTIQCQVDSQVTMMFWYRQQPGQSLTLIATANQGSEATYESGFVIDKFPISRPNLTFSTLTVSNMSPEDSSIYLCSVEEPGHYGYTFGSGTRLTVV.

This clonotype was picked up one time. The J gene is TRBJ1-1, the V gene TRBV15; unclear D gene. CDR1 is LNHNV, CDR2 YYDKDF, per germline (reference sequence). Trimming pared 0 bases from V and 1 base from J, leaving 3 bases between. There are 13 residues in the CDR3. Here the CDR3 reads CATSRDKNTEAFF. CDR3 nucleotides: TGTGCCACCAGCAGAGATAAGAACACTGAAGCTTTCTTT.

This clonotype appeared once. Being one base from a much bigger clone, this may be a read error. The DNA for the CDR3 is TGTGCCAGCAGCCGAAGGGACAGGAGAGAGACCCAGTACTTC. The encoded protein is CASSRRDRRETQYF. The J gene is TRBJ2-5, the V gene TRBV3-1, with 8 nucleotides matching TRBD1. V trimming: 4 bases; J trimming: 4 bases; junction bases outside the gene matches: 5. There are 14 residues in the CDR3. The germline V gene has CDR1 LGHDT and CDR2 YNNKEL (reference sequence).

This clonotype was seen only a few times. This chain links TRBV5-6 with TRBJ2-1; D not certain. The CDR3 length is 14 residues. The V gene's germline CDR1 is SGHDT and CDR2 YYEEEE. Trimming cost V 4 bases and J 1 base, with 9 bases left between them. For the CDR3, the DNA is TGTGCCAGCAGCCTCAGCGCATCCTACAATGAGCAGTTCTTC. This sequence encodes CASSLSASYNEQFF.

The chain links TRBV19 to TRBJ1-2; a possible D gene is TRBD1 (5 bases). The CDR3 totals 13 residues. V was trimmed by 6 bases and J by 6 bases, leaving 14 bases between them. CDR1 and CDR2 (germline): LNHDA, SQIVND (reference sequence). Written as DNA, the CDR3 is TGTGCCAGTAGACAGACAGCATTCCATGGCTACACCTTC. This gives the protein CASRQTAFHGYTF.

J is TRBJ2-7 and V is TRBV5-1; 13 bases align to TRBD2. The germline V gene has CDR1 SGHRS and CDR2 YFSETQ. With 2 bases clipped from V and 7 bases from J, the junction kept 15 bases outside the gene matches. The CDR3 is 18 amino acids. For the CDR3, the DNA is TGCGCCAGCAGCTTACTGGGACTAGCGGGGCTAAGAATAGGGGAGCAGTACTTC. This codes for CASSLLGLAGLRIGEQYF.

This chain links TRBV4-1 with TRBJ2-7, with D tentatively TRBD2 (5 bases). In germline, CDR1 is MGHRA, CDR2 YSYEKL. Trimming shortened V by 0 bases and J by 0 bases, and 9 bases separated the two germline ends. The CDR3 sequence is 15 residues long. CDR3 sequence (DNA): TGCGCCAGCAGCCAAGATCCTGGACTCTCCTACGAGCAGTACTTC. Residues: CASSQDPGLSYEQYF.

The table lists this clonotype with many counts. This chain joins TRBV14 and TRBJ2-5; 7 positions match TRBD1. CDR3 length: 15 residues. Trimming at V came to 0 bases and at J to 3 bases, leaving 4 bases not matched to a gene. CDR1 is SGHDN and CDR2 is FVKESK in the germline V gene. The CDR3: CASSQEGGHKETQYF. As DNA, the CDR3 is TGTGCCAGCAGCCAAGAAGGGGGCCATAAAGAGACCCAGTACTTC.

This chain links TRBV7-9 with TRBJ2-5; D is unclear. Trimming cost V 1 base and J 3 bases, with 3 bases left between them. The CDR3 covers 12 residues. Per the germline V gene, CDR1 is SEHNR and CDR2 is FQNEAQ (reference sequence). CDR3 residues: CASSLEEETQYF. Written as DNA, the CDR3 is TGTGCCAGCAGCTTAGAAGAAGAGACCCAGTACTTC.

As regards this clonotype: Its ends do not fully match the called genes, so a read error is possible. V gene TRBV10-3 combines with J gene TRBJ2-7; 11 bases agree with TRBD1. The CDR3 has 15 residues. Germline CDR1 reads ENHRY; CDR2 reads SYGVKD. The chain's CDR3 is CASSEPGTGGYEQYF. The CDR3 coding sequence is TGTGCCAGCAGTGAACCGGGGACAGGGGGGTACGAGCAGTACTTC.

This clonotype has ten or more counts. V is TRBV30 and J is TRBJ2-1, with 10 nucleotides matching TRBD2. CDR3 length: 15 residues. V was clipped by 7 bases and J by 9 bases; unmatched bases: 15. From germline, CDR1 is GTSNPN and CDR2 SVGIG (reference sequence). The CDR3 DNA follows: TGTGCCTTTTCTTTTGGAGCGGGGGGGCCCGGTGAGCAGTTCTTC. Translation gives CAFSFGAGGPGEQFF.

This clonotype appeared once. The chain couples TRBV9 to TRBJ2-7; the match to TRBD1 covers 9 bases. V was clipped by 7 bases and J by 6 bases; unmatched bases: 8. Germline values: CDR1 SGDLS, CDR2 YYNGEE. The CDR3 is 13 amino acids. DNA for the CDR3: TGTGCCAGCGGGGGACAGGGCACCCGCGAGCAGTACTTC. Its protein product is CASGGQGTREQYF.

The gene calls are TRBV2 and TRBJ2-2; D not certain. V gave up 7 bases and J gave up 0 bases, with 9 bases separating them. Germline V gene lookup returns CDR1 SNHLY and CDR2 FYNNEI. The CDR3 extends over 14 amino acids. The CDR3 nucleotides are TGTGCCAGCAATTACCTGGCGAACACCGGGGAGCTGTTTTTT. It specifies CASNYLANTGELFF. Drawing the rest from reference TRBV2 and TRBJ2-2, the complete variable domain is EPEVTQTPSHQVTQMGQEVILRCVPISNHLYFYWYRQILGQKVEFLVSFYNNEISEKSEIFDDQFSVERPDGSNFTLKIRSTKLEDSAMYFCASNYLANTGELFFGEGSRLTVL.

This clonotype has only one observation. This chain's CDR3 is CASSQGTVQETQYF. The CDR3 region has the DNA TGCGCCAGCAGCCAAGGGACAGTACAAGAGACCCAGTACTTC. The chain carries TRBV4-3 and TRBJ2-5; D might be TRBD1 (6 bases). CDR1 and CDR2 (germline): LGHNA, YSLEER. Trimming took off 1 base at V and 2 bases at J, with 8 bases between the two ends. The CDR3 is made up of 14 amino acids.

There are a few counts of this clonotype. The CDR3 region is CASGRGTNEKLFF. In DNA form, the CDR3 reads TGTGCCAGCGGTCGCGGAACTAATGAAAAACTGTTTTTT. This chain joins TRBV7-9 and TRBJ1-4; no reliable D call. CDR1 and CDR2 from the germline V gene are SEHNR and FQNEAQ (reference sequence). Deletions cut 8 bases from V and 1 base from J, with 8 bases between. The CDR3 extends over 13 amino acids.

This clonotype occurred once. This may arise from a read error, as a much more abundant clone is one base away. The chain uses TRBV4-1 and TRBJ1-4; D uncertain. Looked up from germline, CDR1 is MGHRA and CDR2 is YSYEKL. The CDR3 spans 12 residues. The CDR3 spells CASSHLGEKLVF. CDR3 in DNA: TGCGCCAGCAGCCATCTGGGCGAAAAACTGGTTTTT.

This chain connects TRBV20-1 to TRBJ2-1; 8 bases are shared with TRBD2. V trimming: 2 bases; J trimming: 10 bases; junction bases outside the gene matches: 13. Germline lookup yields CDR1 DFQATT and CDR2 SNEGSKA (reference sequence). The CDR3 totals 15 residues. The chain's CDR3 is CSARPGTREWSEQFF. CDR3 sequence (DNA): TGCAGTGCTAGACCGGGGACTAGAGAATGGTCGGAGCAGTTCTTC.

The rearrangement joins TRBV20-1 to TRBJ1-2; maybe TRBD1 (5 bases). V lost 0 bases and J 0 bases, leaving 14 bases between the germline ends. This CDR3 spans 16 amino acids. Germline loops: CDR1 DFQATT, CDR2 SNEGSKA (reference sequence). The CDR3 loop reads CSARDPGTETNYGYTF. The CDR3 DNA follows: TGCAGTGCTAGAGACCCGGGGACGGAAACTAACTATGGCTACACCTTC.

This clonotype came up many times. The chain recombines TRBV6-1 with TRBJ1-5; D gene unclear. The CDR3 contains 15 residues. The V end lost 6 bases, the J end lost 0 bases, and 12 bases lay between the germline ends. The germline V gene encodes CDR1 MNHNS and CDR2 SASEGT. The CDR3 here is CASRKSVTSNQPQHF. CDR3 DNA sequence: TGTGCCAGCAGAAAGAGTGTTACTAGCAATCAGCCCCAGCATTTT.

The rearrangement links TRBV15 to TRBJ1-6; a weak D match, TRBD1 (6 bases). The V and J ends lost 6 bases and 7 bases respectively, with 13 bases between them. This CDR3 is 14 amino acids long. Germline CDR1 is LNHNV and CDR2 is YYDKDF (reference sequence). The CDR3 protein is CATRRDTTNSPLHF. CDR3 in DNA: TGTGCCACCAGGAGGGACACCACAAATTCACCCCTCCACTTT.